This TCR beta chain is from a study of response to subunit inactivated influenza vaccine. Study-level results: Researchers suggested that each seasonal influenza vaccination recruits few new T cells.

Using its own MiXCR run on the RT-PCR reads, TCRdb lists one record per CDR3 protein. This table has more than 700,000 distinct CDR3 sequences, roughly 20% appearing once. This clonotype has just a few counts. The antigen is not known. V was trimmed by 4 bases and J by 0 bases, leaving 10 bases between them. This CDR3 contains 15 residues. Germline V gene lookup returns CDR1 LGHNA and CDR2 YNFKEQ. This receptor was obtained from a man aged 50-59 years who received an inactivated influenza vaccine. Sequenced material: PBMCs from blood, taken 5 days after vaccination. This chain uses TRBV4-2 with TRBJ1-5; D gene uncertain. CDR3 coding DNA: TGTGCCAGCAGCCGCGGATTTTATAGCAATCAGCCCCAGCATTTT. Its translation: CASSRGFYSNQPQHF.